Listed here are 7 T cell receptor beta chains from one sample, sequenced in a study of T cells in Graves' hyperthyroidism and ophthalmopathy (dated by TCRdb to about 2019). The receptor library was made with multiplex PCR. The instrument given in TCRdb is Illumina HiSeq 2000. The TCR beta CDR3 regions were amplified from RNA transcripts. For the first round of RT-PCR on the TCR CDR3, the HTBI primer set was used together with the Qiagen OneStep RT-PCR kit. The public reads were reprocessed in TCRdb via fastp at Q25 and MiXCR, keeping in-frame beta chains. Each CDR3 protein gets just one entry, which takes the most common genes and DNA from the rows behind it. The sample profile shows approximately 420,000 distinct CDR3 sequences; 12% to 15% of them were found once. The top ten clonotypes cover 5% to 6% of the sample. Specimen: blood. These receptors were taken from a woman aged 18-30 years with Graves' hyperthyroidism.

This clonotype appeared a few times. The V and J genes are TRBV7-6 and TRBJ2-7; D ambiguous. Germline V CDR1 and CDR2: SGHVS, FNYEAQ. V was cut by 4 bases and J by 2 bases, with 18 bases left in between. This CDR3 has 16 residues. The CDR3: CASSSRLTARPYEQYF. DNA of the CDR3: TGTGCCAGCAGCTCCCGTTTAACTGCAAGACCCTACGAGCAGTACTTC.

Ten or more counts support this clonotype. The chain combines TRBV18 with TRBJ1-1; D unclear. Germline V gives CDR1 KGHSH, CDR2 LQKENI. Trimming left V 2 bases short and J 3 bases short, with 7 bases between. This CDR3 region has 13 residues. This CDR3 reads CASSPGLDTEAFF. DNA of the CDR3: TGTGCCAGCTCACCAGGTTTGGACACTGAAGCTTTCTTT.

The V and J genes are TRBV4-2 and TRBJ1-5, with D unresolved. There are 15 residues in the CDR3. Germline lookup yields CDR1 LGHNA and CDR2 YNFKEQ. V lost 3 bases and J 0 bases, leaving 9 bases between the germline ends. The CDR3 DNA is TGTGCCAGCAGCCAGTCCTATAATAGCAATCAGCCCCAGCATTTT. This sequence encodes CASSQSYNSNQPQHF.

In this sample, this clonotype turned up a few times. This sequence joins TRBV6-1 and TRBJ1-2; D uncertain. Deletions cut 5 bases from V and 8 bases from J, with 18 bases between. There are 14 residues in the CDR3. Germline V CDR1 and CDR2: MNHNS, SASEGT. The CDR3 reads CASSFRTPGGGYTF. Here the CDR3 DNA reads TGTGCCAGCAGTTTCCGGACGCCCGGCGGGGGCTACACCTTC.

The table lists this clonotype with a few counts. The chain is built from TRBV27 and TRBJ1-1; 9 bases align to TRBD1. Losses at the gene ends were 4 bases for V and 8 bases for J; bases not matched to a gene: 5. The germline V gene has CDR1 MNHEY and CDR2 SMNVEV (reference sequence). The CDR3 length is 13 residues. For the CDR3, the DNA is TGTGCCAGCAGTTCGGGACAGGGAAGCGAAGCTTTCTTT. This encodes CASSSGQGSEAFF.

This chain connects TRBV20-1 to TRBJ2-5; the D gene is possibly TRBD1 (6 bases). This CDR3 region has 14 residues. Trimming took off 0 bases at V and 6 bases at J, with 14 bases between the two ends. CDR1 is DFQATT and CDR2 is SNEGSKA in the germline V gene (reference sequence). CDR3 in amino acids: CSARESAGVQTQYF. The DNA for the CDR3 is TGCAGTGCTAGAGAGTCGGCAGGGGTACAGACCCAGTACTTC.

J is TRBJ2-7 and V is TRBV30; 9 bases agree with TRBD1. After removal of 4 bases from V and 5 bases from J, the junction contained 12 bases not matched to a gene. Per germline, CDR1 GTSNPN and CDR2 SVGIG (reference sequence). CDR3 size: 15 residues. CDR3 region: CAWTLGQGTSDEQYF. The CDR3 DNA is TGTGCCTGGACCCTAGGACAGGGGACATCCGACGAGCAGTACTTC.